Listed below are T cell receptor beta chains from one sample, sequenced in a study of cytomegalovirus exposure and HLA in healthy donors. Assay: immunoSEQ multiplex PCR; the TCRdb copy retains only in-frame clones and omits some. The sample shows approximately 100,000 clones, roughly 10% of them seen only once. Sequenced input: PBMCs. The receptors were gathered from a man aged 45-60 years in good health and CMV-seropositive. CDR3s include the opening cysteine and the closing phenylalanine or tryptophan. D genes are given only for firm matches. Clone size is given for some rows only: seen once, a few or many times, or a class if the clone is expanded.

clone_size: few
j_call: TRBJ1-2
d_call: .
v_call: TRBV5-1
cdr3_aa: CASSPERASGGYTF
cdr3_nt: TGCGCCAGCAGCCCGGAGCGGGCGTCTGGTGGCTACACCTTC

clone_size: few
j_call: TRBJ2-1
d_call: TRBD2
v_call: TRBV27
cdr3_aa: CASSLASGTYNEQFF
cdr3_nt: TGTGCCAGCAGTTTAGCTAGCGGGACCTACAATGAGCAGTTCTTC

clone_size: few
j_call: TRBJ1-6
d_call: TRBD1
v_call: TRBV14
cdr3_aa: CASSPGQGGKSPLHF
cdr3_nt: TGTGCCAGCAGCCCCGGACAGGGAGGGAAATCACCCCTCCACTTT

clone_size: .
j_call: TRBJ2-3
d_call: .
v_call: TRBV5-8
cdr3_aa: CASRRKGGGGYF
cdr3_nt: TGTGCCAGCAGAAGGAAAGGTGGGGGCGGGTATTTT

clone_size: .
j_call: TRBJ2-3
d_call: TRBD1
v_call: TRBV27
cdr3_aa: CASSPSRGPWRTTDTQYF
cdr3_nt: TGTGCCAGCAGTCCCAGCAGGGGGCCATGGCGCACCACAGATACGCAGTATTTT

clone_size: .
j_call: TRBJ2-5
d_call: TRBD1
v_call: TRBV5-1
cdr3_aa: CASSSGTGAEETQYF
cdr3_nt: TGCGCCAGCAGCAGCGGAACAGGGGCGGAAGAGACCCAGTACTTC

clone_size: .
j_call: TRBJ2-1
d_call: TRBD2
v_call: TRBV4-1
cdr3_aa: CASSQAGLAGENEQFF
cdr3_nt: TGCGCCAGCAGCCAAGCCGGACTAGCGGGAGAAAATGAGCAGTTCTTC

clone_size: .
j_call: TRBJ2-2
d_call: .
v_call: TRBV5-4
cdr3_aa: CASSQGAGLNTGELFF
cdr3_nt: TGTGCCAGCAGCCAGGGCGCGGGGCTGAACACCGGGGAGCTGTTTTTT

clone_size: .
j_call: TRBJ1-2
d_call: .
v_call: TRBV6-1
cdr3_aa: CASSAWTSNYGYTF
cdr3_nt: TGTGCCAGCAGTGCCTGGACATCTAACTATGGCTACACCTTC

clone_size: .
j_call: TRBJ2-3
d_call: TRBD2
v_call: TRBV6-1
cdr3_aa: CASIAGVRTDTQYF
cdr3_nt: TGTGCCAGCATAGCGGGAGTTAGAACAGATACGCAGTATTTT

clone_size: .
j_call: TRBJ1-3
d_call: .
v_call: TRBV5-6
cdr3_aa: CASSLVAADTIYF
cdr3_nt: TGTGCCAGCAGCTTAGTCGCGGCGGACACCATATATTTT

clone_size: few
j_call: TRBJ2-3
d_call: .
v_call: TRBV28
cdr3_aa: CASSFISGTDTQYF
cdr3_nt: TGTGCCAGCAGTTTCATTAGCGGCACAGATACGCAGTATTTT

clone_size: few
j_call: TRBJ1-2
d_call: .
v_call: TRBV5-1
cdr3_aa: CASSLVEGRGTIGYTF
cdr3_nt: TGCGCCAGCAGCTTGGTTGAAGGCAGAGGGACTATTGGCTACACCTTC

clone_size: .
j_call: TRBJ2-3
d_call: .
v_call: TRBV5-8
cdr3_aa: CARSLTASDTQYF
cdr3_nt: TGTGCCAGAAGCTTGACAGCTTCAGATACGCAGTATTTT

clone_size: .
j_call: TRBJ1-2
d_call: .
v_call: TRBV7-9
cdr3_aa: CASSSSGGAGGYTF
cdr3_nt: TGTGCCAGCAGCTCGTCGGGGGGGGCGGGTGGCTACACCTTC

clone_size: few
j_call: TRBJ2-6
d_call: TRBD1
v_call: TRBV2
cdr3_aa: CASRQVDRGRGSGANVLTF
cdr3_nt: TGTGCCAGCAGACAAGTTGACAGGGGACGGGGCTCTGGGGCCAACGTCCTGACTTTC

clone_size: .
j_call: TRBJ2-1
d_call: .
v_call: TRBV19
cdr3_aa: CASRPDNSGYNEQFF
cdr3_nt: TGTGCCAGTAGACCCGATAATAGCGGATACAATGAGCAGTTCTTC

clone_size: few
j_call: TRBJ1-5
d_call: TRBD1
v_call: TRBV7-9
cdr3_aa: CASSRGTGENQPQHF
cdr3_nt: TGTGCCAGCAGCCGAGGGACAGGGGAGAATCAGCCCCAGCATTTT

clone_size: .
j_call: TRBJ1-1
d_call: .
v_call: TRBV19
cdr3_aa: CASSPRELAGGEAFF
cdr3_nt: TGTGCCAGTAGCCCAAGGGAGCTAGCCGGAGGTGAAGCTTTCTTT

clone_size: few
j_call: TRBJ2-1
d_call: .
v_call: TRBV7-9
cdr3_aa: CASSLLASINEQFF
cdr3_nt: TGTGCCAGCAGCTTACTAGCGTCCATAAATGAGCAGTTCTTC

clone_size: few
j_call: TRBJ2-1
d_call: TRBD2
v_call: TRBV4-2
cdr3_aa: CASSQETSGNSYNEQFF
cdr3_nt: TGTGCCAGCAGCCAAGAGACTAGCGGGAATTCCTACAATGAGCAGTTCTTC

clone_size: few
j_call: TRBJ1-2
d_call: .
v_call: TRBV7-9
cdr3_aa: CASSLTTTAPSYGYTF
cdr3_nt: TGTGCCAGCAGCCTCACCACGACAGCCCCCAGCTATGGCTACACCTTC

clone_size: few
j_call: TRBJ1-4
d_call: TRBD1
v_call: TRBV30
cdr3_aa: CAVPIGGGEKLFF
cdr3_nt: TGTGCCGTCCCGATAGGGGGCGGTGAAAAACTGTTTTTT

clone_size: few
j_call: TRBJ2-7
d_call: .
v_call: TRBV28
cdr3_aa: CASSFGGKPYEQYF
cdr3_nt: TGTGCCAGCAGTTTTGGCGGGAAGCCCTACGAGCAGTACTTC

clone_size: few
j_call: TRBJ2-3
d_call: TRBD1
v_call: TRBV25-1
cdr3_aa: CASSAATGGTDTQYF
cdr3_nt: TGTGCCAGCAGTGCGGCGACAGGGGGCACAGATACGCAGTATTTT

clone_size: .
j_call: TRBJ1-1
d_call: TRBD1
v_call: TRBV30
cdr3_aa: CAWTMTGVNTEAFF
cdr3_nt: TGTGCCTGGACTATGACAGGGGTGAACACTGAAGCTTTCTTT

clone_size: few
j_call: TRBJ1-5
d_call: TRBD1
v_call: TRBV6-1
cdr3_aa: CASSGTGREQPQHF
cdr3_nt: TGTGCCAGCAGCGGGACAGGGCGGGAGCAGCCCCAGCATTTT

clone_size: .
j_call: TRBJ2-6
d_call: TRBD2
v_call: TRBV11-1
cdr3_aa: CASSTSGRATGANVLTF
cdr3_nt: TGTGCCAGCAGCACTAGCGGGAGGGCCACTGGGGCCAACGTCCTGACTTTC

clone_size: few
j_call: TRBJ2-1
d_call: TRBD2
v_call: TRBV29-1
cdr3_aa: CSVGASFGTSGSGEQFF
cdr3_nt: TGCAGCGTTGGGGCTTCCTTTGGGACTAGCGGGAGTGGAGAGCAGTTCTTC

clone_size: many
j_call: TRBJ2-1
d_call: TRBD1
v_call: TRBV5-1
cdr3_aa: CASSLGQGASNEQFF
cdr3_nt: TGCGCCAGCAGCTTGGGACAGGGGGCGTCCAATGAGCAGTTCTTC

clone_size: .
j_call: TRBJ1-6
d_call: TRBD1
v_call: TRBV19
cdr3_aa: CASTPRGQGASPLHF
cdr3_nt: TGTGCCAGTACCCCCCGGGGACAGGGAGCCTCACCCCTCCACTTT

clone_size: few
j_call: TRBJ1-2
d_call: .
v_call: TRBV30
cdr3_aa: CAWSGGTFSRGGYTF
cdr3_nt: TGTGCCTGGAGTGGGGGGACTTTCTCGAGGGGTGGCTACACCTTC

clone_size: few
j_call: TRBJ1-5
d_call: .
v_call: TRBV5-1
cdr3_aa: CASSLTGNSNQPQHF
cdr3_nt: TGCGCCAGCAGCTTGACAGGGAATAGCAATCAGCCCCAGCATTTT

clone_size: .
j_call: TRBJ2-3
d_call: TRBD2
v_call: TRBV27
cdr3_aa: CASSLRTSGRPSTDTQYF
cdr3_nt: TGTGCCAGCAGTTTACGGACTAGCGGGAGGCCTAGCACAGATACGCAGTATTTT

clone_size: few
j_call: TRBJ1-1
d_call: .
v_call: TRBV28
cdr3_aa: CASSFLNTEAFF
cdr3_nt: TGTGCCTCCTCGTTCCTGAACACTGAAGCTTTCTTT

clone_size: few
j_call: TRBJ2-2
d_call: .
v_call: TRBV7-3
cdr3_aa: CASSLNTGTGELFF
cdr3_nt: TGTGCCAGCAGCTTAAACACAGGAACCGGGGAGCTGTTTTTT

clone_size: few
j_call: TRBJ2-3
d_call: .
v_call: TRBV27
cdr3_aa: CASSSDRLSTDTQYF
cdr3_nt: TGTGCCAGCAGTTCTGACAGGCTTAGCACAGATACGCAGTATTTT

clone_size: .
j_call: TRBJ1-2
d_call: .
v_call: TRBV5-8
cdr3_aa: CASSGRVFYGYTF
cdr3_nt: TGTGCCAGCAGCGGGAGGGTCTTCTATGGCTACACCTTC

clone_size: .
j_call: TRBJ2-7
d_call: .
v_call: TRBV4-2
cdr3_aa: CASSQGTISYEQYF
cdr3_nt: TGTGCCAGCAGCCAAGGGACAATTTCCTACGAGCAGTACTTC

clone_size: few
j_call: TRBJ2-5
d_call: TRBD2
v_call: TRBV5-1
cdr3_aa: CASSGGDGHQETQYF
cdr3_nt: TGCGCCAGCAGCGGGGGGGACGGACACCAAGAGACCCAGTACTTC

clone_size: few
j_call: TRBJ1-1
d_call: .
v_call: TRBV6-5
cdr3_aa: CASSTAGGNTEAFF
cdr3_nt: TGTGCCAGCAGTACTGCGGGCGGTAACACTGAAGCTTTCTTT

clone_size: .
j_call: TRBJ2-1
d_call: .
v_call: TRBV28
cdr3_aa: CASKGPTENEQFF
cdr3_nt: TGTGCCAGCAAAGGCCCAACGGAGAATGAGCAGTTCTTC

clone_size: few
j_call: TRBJ2-1
d_call: .
v_call: TRBV7-9
cdr3_aa: CASRVAGPSNEQFF
cdr3_nt: TGTGCCAGCAGAGTTGCGGGGCCCTCCAATGAGCAGTTCTTC

clone_size: few
j_call: TRBJ2-5
d_call: .
v_call: TRBV28
cdr3_aa: CASSLTVGAAPQETQYF
cdr3_nt: TGTGCCAGCAGTTTAACGGTTGGGGCGGCGCCACAAGAGACCCAGTACTTC

clone_size: few
j_call: TRBJ2-1
d_call: .
v_call: TRBV7-3
cdr3_aa: CASSLNSLASDEQFF
cdr3_nt: TGTGCCAGCAGCTTAAATTCCCTAGCGTCCGATGAGCAGTTCTTC

clone_size: .
j_call: TRBJ2-7
d_call: TRBD1
v_call: TRBV27
cdr3_aa: CASSQPGQGYEQYF
cdr3_nt: TGTGCCAGCAGTCAACCGGGACAGGGGTACGAGCAGTACTTC

clone_size: .
j_call: TRBJ2-7
d_call: .
v_call: TRBV28
cdr3_aa: CASSQLAAPYEQYF
cdr3_nt: TGTGCCAGCAGTCAACTAGCCGCCCCCTACGAGCAGTACTTC

clone_size: large
j_call: TRBJ2-1
d_call: TRBD1
v_call: TRBV28
cdr3_aa: CASSPLGQGYNEQFF
cdr3_nt: TGTGCCAGCAGTCCACTAGGACAGGGGTACAATGAGCAGTTCTTC

clone_size: .
j_call: TRBJ2-6
d_call: .
v_call: TRBV7-8
cdr3_aa: CASSWANGANVLTF
cdr3_nt: TGTGCCAGCAGCTGGGCGAATGGGGCCAACGTCCTGACTTTC

clone_size: .
j_call: TRBJ1-1
d_call: .
v_call: TRBV21-1
cdr3_aa: CASSSLASPGIINTEAFF
cdr3_nt: TGTGCCAGCAGCTCGCTGGCCTCCCCGGGAATAATTAACACTGAAGCTTTCTTT

clone_size: .
j_call: TRBJ2-7
d_call: TRBD1
v_call: TRBV6-5
cdr3_aa: CASSSGVGQGIYEQYF
cdr3_nt: TGTGCCAGCAGTTCGGGCGTGGGACAGGGGATCTACGAGCAGTACTTC

clone_size: few
j_call: TRBJ2-7
d_call: .
v_call: TRBV5-1
cdr3_aa: CASSLQGREEQYF
cdr3_nt: TGCGCCAGCAGCTTGCAGGGGAGGGAGGAGCAGTACTTC

clone_size: .
j_call: TRBJ2-7
d_call: TRBD1
v_call: TRBV6-5
cdr3_aa: CASSPLQGGLYEQYF
cdr3_nt: TGTGCCAGCAGCCCCTTACAGGGGGGTTTGTACGAGCAGTACTTC

clone_size: few
j_call: TRBJ2-3
d_call: .
v_call: TRBV9
cdr3_aa: CASSVGEATQYF
cdr3_nt: TGTGCCAGCAGCGTAGGGGAGGCTACGCAGTATTTT

clone_size: many
j_call: TRBJ1-6
d_call: .
v_call: TRBV5-4
cdr3_aa: CASSLPQGNSPLHF
cdr3_nt: TGTGCCAGCAGCTTACCCCAGGGCAACTCACCCCTCCACTTT